This T cell receptor beta chain is drawn from a study of a mutant IDH1 vaccine in newly diagnosed glioma. Overall study context: Former treatment meant radiotherapy, temozolomide, or both; the majority had gotten both. Visit V12 was at week 35; visit V13 was at week 47.

The protocol was immunoSEQ multiplex PCR, while the TCRdb copy is restricted to in-frame clones and leaves out a portion. The data show about 32,000 clones, around 79% seen once. Comment on this clone: The target antigen is unknown.

Germline assignment: CDR1 SNHLY and CDR2 FYNNEI. This CDR3 has 15 residues. The J segment lost 4 bases and the V segment lost 2 bases, leaving 5 bases of the junction unmatched. Time point denoted: week 35, safety follow-up. Doses of 300 ug of mutant IDH1 20-mer peptide were given with topical imiquimod. The receptor was isolated from a woman aged 25 to 39 with glioma. Some clones in this sample may be carry-over from other donors' samples. The specimen was PBMCs, collected from a glioma patient whose treatment included an IDH1 peptide vaccine. The chain carries TRBV2 and TRBJ1-1, with 9 positions matching TRBD1. The CDR3 here is CASSEFLTGGTEAFF. For the CDR3, the DNA is TGTGCCAGCAGTGAATTCTTGACAGGGGGCACTGAAGCTTTCTTT.